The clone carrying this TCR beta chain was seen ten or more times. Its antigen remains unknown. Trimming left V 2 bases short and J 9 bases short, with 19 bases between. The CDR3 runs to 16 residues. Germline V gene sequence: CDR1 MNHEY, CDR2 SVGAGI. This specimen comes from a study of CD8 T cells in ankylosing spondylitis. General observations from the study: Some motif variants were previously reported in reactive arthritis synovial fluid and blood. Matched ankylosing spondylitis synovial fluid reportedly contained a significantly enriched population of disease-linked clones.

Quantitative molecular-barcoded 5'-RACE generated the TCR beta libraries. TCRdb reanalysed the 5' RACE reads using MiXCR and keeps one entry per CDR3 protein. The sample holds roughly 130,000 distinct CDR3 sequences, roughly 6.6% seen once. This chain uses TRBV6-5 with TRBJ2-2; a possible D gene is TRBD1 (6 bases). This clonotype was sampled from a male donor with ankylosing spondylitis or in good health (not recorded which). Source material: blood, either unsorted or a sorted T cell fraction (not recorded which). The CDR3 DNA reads TGTGCCAGCAGTTACCAAATTACAGGGATTCACCGGGAGCTGTTTTTT. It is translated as CASSYQITGIHRELFF.